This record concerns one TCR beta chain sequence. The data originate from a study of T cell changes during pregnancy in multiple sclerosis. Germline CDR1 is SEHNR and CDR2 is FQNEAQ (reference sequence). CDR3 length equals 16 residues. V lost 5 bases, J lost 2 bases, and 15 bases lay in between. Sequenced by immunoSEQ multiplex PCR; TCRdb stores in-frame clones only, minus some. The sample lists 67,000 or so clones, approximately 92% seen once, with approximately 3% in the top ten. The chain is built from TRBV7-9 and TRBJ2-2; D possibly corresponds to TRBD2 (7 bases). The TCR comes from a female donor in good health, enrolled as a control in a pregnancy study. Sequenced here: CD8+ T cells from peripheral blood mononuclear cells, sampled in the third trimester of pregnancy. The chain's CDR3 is CASSVAGAFNTGELFF. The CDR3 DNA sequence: TGTGCCAGCAGCGTCGCGGGGGCATTTAACACCGGGGAGCTGTTTTTT.